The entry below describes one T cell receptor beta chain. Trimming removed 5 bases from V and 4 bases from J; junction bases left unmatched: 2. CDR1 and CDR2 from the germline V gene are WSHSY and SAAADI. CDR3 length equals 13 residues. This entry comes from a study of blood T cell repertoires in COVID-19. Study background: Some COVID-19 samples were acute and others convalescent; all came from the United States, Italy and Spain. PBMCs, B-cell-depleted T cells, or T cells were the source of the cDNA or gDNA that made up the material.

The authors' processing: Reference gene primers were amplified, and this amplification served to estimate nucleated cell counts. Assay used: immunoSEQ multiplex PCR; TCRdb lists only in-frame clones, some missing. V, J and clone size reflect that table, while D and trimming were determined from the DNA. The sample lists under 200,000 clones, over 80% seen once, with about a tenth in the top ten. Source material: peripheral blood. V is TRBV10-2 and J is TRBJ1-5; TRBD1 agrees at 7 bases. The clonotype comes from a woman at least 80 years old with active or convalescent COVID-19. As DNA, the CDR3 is TGCGCCAGCAGTTCACAGGGGAATCAGCCCCAGCATTTT. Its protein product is CASSSQGNQPQHF.